The following is a TCR beta chain sequence with its context. Its specificity is unknown. These data belong to a study of identical twins. General study points: Within monozygotic twins, out-of-frame TCR alpha sharing was underestimated by the models.

MiXCR, applied by TCRdb to the 5' RACE reads, yields one record per CDR3 protein. The top ten hold 40% of the sample, which has some 190,000 distinct CDR3 sequences, less than 20% seen once. V shed 2 bases and J shed 8 bases, with 13 bases lying between them. The germline gives CDR1 SQVTM, CDR2 ANQGSEA. The CDR3 sequence is 13 residues long. The same specimen was also included in a second study, on T cells expressing NK-cell markers. That work states: The study found these clonotypes also leading the CD3+CD56-NKG2C+ fraction in a few donors. Whether expanded NKG2C+ T cell clones were HCMV specific stayed uncertain.

Sequenced: CD8+ T cells sorted from blood. The TCR originated in a woman aged 18-29 years in good health. The rearrangement links TRBV29-1 to TRBJ2-1, with D tentatively TRBD2 (6 bases). The CDR3: CSVENIGGDEQFF. The CDR3 region has the DNA TGCAGCGTTGAAAATATAGGAGGGGATGAGCAGTTCTTC.